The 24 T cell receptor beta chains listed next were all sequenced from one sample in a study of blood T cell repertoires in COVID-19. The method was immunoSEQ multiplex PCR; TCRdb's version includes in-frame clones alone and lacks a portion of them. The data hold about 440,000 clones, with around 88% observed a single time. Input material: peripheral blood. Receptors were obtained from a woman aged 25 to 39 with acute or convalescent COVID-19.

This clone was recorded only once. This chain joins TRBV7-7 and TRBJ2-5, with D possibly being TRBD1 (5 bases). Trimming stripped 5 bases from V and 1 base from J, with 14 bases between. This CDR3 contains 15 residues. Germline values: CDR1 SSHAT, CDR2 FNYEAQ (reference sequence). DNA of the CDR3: TGTGCCAGCAGCCTCGACAGAAACTCCCAAGAGACCCAGTACTTC. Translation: CASSLDRNSQETQYF.

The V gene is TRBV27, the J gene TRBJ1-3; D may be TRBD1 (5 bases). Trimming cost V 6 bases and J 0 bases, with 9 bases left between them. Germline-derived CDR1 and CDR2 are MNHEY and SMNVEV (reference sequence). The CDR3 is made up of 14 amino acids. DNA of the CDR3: TGTGCCAGCAGATTAACAGGCTCTGGAAACACCATATATTTT. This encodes CASRLTGSGNTIYF.

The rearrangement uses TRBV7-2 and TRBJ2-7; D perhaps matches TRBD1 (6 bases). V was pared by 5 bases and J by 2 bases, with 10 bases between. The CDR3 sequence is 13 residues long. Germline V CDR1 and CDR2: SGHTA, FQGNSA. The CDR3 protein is CASSTPGAYEQYF. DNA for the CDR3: TGTGCCAGCAGCACCCCAGGGGCCTACGAGCAGTACTTC. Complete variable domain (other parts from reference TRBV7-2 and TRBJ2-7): GAGVSQSPSNKVTEKGKDVELRCDPISGHTALYWYRQSLGQGLEFLIYFQGNSAPDKSGLPSDRFSAERTGGSVSTLTIQRTQQEDSAVYLCASSTPGAYEQYFGPGTRLTVT.

The CDR3 sequence is CASSLNPGQGYEQYF. The DNA of the CDR3 is TGTGCCAGCAGCTTAAACCCGGGACAGGGGTACGAGCAGTACTTC. J is TRBJ2-7 and V is TRBV7-3; TRBD1 matches at 10 bases. The length of the CDR3 is 15 residues. V lost 1 base to trimming and J lost 4 bases; unmatched junction nucleotides: 4. CDR1 and CDR2 from the germline V gene are SGHTA and FQGTGA.

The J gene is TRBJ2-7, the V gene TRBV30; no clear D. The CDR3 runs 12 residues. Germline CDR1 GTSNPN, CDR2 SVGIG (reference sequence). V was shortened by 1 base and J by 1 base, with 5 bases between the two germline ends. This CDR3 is CAWSASSYEQYF. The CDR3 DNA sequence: TGTGCCTGGAGTGCTTCGTCCTACGAGCAGTACTTC.

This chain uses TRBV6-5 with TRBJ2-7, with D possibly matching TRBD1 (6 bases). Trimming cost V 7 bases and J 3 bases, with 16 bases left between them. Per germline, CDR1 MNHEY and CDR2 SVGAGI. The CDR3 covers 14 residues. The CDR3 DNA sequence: TGTGCCAGCACCGCCCCAGGGGCGAACTACGAGCAGTACTTC. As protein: CASTAPGANYEQYF.

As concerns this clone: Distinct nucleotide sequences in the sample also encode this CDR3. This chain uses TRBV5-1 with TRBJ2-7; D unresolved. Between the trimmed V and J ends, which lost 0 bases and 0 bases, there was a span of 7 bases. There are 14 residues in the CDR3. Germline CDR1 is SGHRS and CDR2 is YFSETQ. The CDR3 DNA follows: TGCGCCAGCAGCTTGGCAGGCACCTCCTACGAGCAGTACTTC. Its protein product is CASSLAGTSYEQYF.

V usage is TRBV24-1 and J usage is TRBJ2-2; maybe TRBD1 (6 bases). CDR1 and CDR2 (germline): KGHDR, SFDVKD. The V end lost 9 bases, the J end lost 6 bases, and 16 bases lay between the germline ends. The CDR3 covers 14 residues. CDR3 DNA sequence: TGTGCCACCGGGGGCCCCAGCCTCGCCGGGGAGCTGTTTTTT. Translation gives CATGGPSLAGELFF.

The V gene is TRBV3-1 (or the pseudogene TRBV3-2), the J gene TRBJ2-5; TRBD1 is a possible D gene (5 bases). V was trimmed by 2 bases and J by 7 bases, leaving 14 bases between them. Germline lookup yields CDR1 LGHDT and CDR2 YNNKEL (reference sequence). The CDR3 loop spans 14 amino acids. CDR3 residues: CASSQQGSLGTQYF. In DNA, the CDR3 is TGTGCCAGCAGCCAACAGGGATCGCTTGGGACCCAGTACTTC.

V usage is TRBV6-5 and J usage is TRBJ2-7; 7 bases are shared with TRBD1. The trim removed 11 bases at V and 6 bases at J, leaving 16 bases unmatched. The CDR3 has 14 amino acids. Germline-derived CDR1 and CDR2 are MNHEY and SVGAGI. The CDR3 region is CASTPQQGLSEQYF. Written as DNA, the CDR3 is TGTGCCTCCACCCCCCAACAGGGGCTGTCCGAGCAGTACTTC.

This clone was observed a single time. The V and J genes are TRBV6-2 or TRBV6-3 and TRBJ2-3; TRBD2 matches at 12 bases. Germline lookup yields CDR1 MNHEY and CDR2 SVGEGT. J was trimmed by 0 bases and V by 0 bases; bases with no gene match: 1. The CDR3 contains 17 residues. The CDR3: CASSYSTSGGSTDTQYF. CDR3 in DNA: TGTGCCAGCAGTTACTCAACTAGCGGGGGGAGCACAGATACGCAGTATTTT.

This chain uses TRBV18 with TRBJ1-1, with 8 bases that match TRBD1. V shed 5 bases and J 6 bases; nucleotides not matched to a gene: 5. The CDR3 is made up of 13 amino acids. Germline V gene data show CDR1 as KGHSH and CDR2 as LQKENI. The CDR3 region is CASSMDRDSEAFF. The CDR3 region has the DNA TGTGCCAGCTCAATGGACAGGGACTCTGAAGCTTTCTTT.

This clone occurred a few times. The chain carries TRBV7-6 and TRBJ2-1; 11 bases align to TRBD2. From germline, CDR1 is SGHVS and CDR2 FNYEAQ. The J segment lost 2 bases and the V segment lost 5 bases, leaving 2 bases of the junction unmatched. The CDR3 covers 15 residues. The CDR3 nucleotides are TGTGCCAGCAGCCGTAGCGGGGGGGCCTACAATGAGCAGTTCTTC. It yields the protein CASSRSGGAYNEQFF.

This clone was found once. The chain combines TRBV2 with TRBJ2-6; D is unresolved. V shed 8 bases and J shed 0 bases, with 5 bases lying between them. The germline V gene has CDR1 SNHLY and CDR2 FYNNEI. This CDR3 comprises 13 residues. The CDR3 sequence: CASSGSGANVLTF. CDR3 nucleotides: TGTGCCAGCTCAGGCTCTGGGGCCAACGTCCTGACTTTC.

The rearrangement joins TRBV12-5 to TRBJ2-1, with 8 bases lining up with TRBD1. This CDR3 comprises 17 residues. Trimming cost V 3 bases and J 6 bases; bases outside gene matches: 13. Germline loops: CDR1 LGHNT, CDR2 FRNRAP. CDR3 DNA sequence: TGTGCTAGTGGTTTCACAACCGACAGGGGTAATTTCAATGAGCAGTTCTTC. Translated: CASGFTTDRGNFNEQFF. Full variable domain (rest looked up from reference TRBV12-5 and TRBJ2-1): DARVTQTPRHKVTEMGQEVTMRCQPILGHNTVFWYRQTMMQGLELLAYFRNRAPLDDSGMPKDRFSAEMPDATLATLKIQPSEPRDSAVYFCASGFTTDRGNFNEQFFGPGTRLTVL.

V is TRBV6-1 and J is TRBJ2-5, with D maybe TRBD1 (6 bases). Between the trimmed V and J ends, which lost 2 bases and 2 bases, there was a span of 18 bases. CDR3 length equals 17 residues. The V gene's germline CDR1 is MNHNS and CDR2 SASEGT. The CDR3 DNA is TGTGCCAGCAGTGAACGCCCAGGGGACGTTCCGCAAGAGACCCAGTACTTC. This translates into CASSERPGDVPQETQYF.

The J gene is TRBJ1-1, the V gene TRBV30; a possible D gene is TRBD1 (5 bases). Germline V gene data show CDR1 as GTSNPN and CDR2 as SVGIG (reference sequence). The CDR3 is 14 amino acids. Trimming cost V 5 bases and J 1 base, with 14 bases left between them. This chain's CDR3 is CAWDFGRANTEAFF. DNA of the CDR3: TGTGCCTGGGACTTCGGCAGGGCGAACACTGAAGCTTTCTTT.

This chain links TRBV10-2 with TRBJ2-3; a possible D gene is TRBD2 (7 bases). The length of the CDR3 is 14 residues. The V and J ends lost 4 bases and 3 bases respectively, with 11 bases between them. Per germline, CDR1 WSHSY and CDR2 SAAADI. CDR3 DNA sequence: TGCGCCAGCAGTGGGGGGGGCCTAACAGATACGCAGTATTTT. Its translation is CASSGGGLTDTQYF.

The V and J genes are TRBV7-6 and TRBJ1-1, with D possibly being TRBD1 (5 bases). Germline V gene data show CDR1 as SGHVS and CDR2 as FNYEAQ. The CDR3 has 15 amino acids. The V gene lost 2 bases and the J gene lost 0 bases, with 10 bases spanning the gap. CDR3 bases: TGTGCCAGCAGCTTAAGTCAGGGAATGAACACTGAAGCTTTCTTT. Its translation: CASSLSQGMNTEAFF.

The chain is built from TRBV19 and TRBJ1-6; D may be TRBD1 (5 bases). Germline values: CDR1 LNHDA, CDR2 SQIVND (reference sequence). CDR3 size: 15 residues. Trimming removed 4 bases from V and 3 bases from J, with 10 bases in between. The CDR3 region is CASSTTVNYNSPLHF. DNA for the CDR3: TGTGCCAGTAGTACGACAGTCAACTATAATTCACCCCTCCACTTT.

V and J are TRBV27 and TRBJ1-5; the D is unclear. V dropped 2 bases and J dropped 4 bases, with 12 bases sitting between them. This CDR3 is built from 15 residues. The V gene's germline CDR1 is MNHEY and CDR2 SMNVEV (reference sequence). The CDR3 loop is CASSLGREGNQPQHF. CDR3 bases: TGTGCCAGCAGTTTAGGAAGGGAGGGTAATCAGCCCCAGCATTTT.

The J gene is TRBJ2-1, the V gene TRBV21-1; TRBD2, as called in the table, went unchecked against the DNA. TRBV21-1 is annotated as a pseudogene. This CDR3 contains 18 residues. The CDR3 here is CASSKARRDQSSYNEQFF. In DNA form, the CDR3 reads TGTGCCAGCAGCAAAGCGCGGCGGGACCAGAGCTCCTACAATGAGCAGTTCTTC.

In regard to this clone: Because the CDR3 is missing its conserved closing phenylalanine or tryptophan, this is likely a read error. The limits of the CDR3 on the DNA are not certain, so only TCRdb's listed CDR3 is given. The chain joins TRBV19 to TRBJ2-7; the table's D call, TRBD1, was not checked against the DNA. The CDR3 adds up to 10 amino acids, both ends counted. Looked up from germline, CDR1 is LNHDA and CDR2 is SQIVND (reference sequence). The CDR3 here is CASTPGTGSL.

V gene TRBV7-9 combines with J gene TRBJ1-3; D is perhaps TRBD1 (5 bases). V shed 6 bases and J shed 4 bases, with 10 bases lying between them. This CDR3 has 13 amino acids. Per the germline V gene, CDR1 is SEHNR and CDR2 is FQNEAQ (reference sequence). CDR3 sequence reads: CASRSGFGNTIYF. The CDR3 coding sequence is TGTGCCAGCAGGTCAGGGTTCGGAAACACCATATATTTT.